The entry below gives a single T cell receptor beta chain sequence along with its context. The data are from a study of regulatory T cells in long-lasting Graves disease. Study-level information: Freshly diagnosed Graves' patients had used antithyroid drugs for under 3 months.

Time point indicated: newly diagnosed GD, antithyroid drugs for less than 3 months. There was RNA extracted from PBMCs, and the TCR library was made from it. Assembly of TCR beta libraries relied on iRepertoire HTBI primers together with Arm-PCR of CDR3 regions. MiXCR, run by TCRdb on the multiplex PCR reads, gives a single entry per CDR3 protein. The data hold about 240,000 distinct CDR3 sequences, with roughly 21% observed a single time. Specimen: peripheral blood mononuclear cells (PBMCs), collected at new diagnosis, from a patient treated with antithyroid drugs. The source of this sequence is a female donor with Graves disease.

DNA for the CDR3: TGTGCCAGCAGCCCCTTGGACCAGGCCTACGAGCAGTACTTC. Translating it yields CASSPLDQAYEQYF. The genes are TRBV7-7 and TRBJ2-7, with D hard to call. V was shortened by 5 bases and J by 2 bases, with 13 bases between the two germline ends. The CDR3 is made up of 14 amino acids. Germline V gene data show CDR1 as SSHAT and CDR2 as FNYEAQ (reference sequence).